Shown below are 15 T cell receptor beta chains from a single sample sequenced in a study of graft-versus-host responses after intestinal transplantation. Their cognate antigens are unknown. Libraries were prepared by immunoSEQ multiplex PCR; TCRdb keeps only in-frame clonotypes and omits some of them. Altogether 62,000 or so clones are present, approximately 90% being singletons, with the ten largest covering 1.7%. The source material was unstimulated CD8+ T cells sorted from spleen or lymph node cells, sampled before transplant. The source is a human donor who was the organ donor for an intestinal transplant.

The rearrangement links TRBV30 to TRBJ2-7, with 7 bases matching TRBD1. This CDR3 is built from 11 residues. V shed 5 bases and J 4 bases; nucleotides not matched to a gene: 2. Germline CDR1 and CDR2: GTSNPN and SVGIG (reference sequence). This chain's CDR3 is CAWSGQYEQYF. The DNA for the CDR3 is TGTGCCTGGTCGGGACAGTACGAGCAGTACTTC.

The chain joins TRBV4-1 to TRBJ2-7; 7 bases are a match to TRBD1. V shed 4 bases, J shed 5 bases, and the junction held 5 bases outside the gene matches. Germline CDR1 and CDR2: MGHRA and YSYEKL. This CDR3 has 13 residues. The CDR3 region has the DNA TGCGCCAGCAGCCCGGGACAGAGAAACGAGCAGTACTTC. It specifies CASSPGQRNEQYF.

The chain links TRBV19 to TRBJ2-7, with TRBD2 as a possible D gene (7 bases). CDR1 is LNHDA, CDR2 SQIVND, per germline (reference sequence). Between the trimmed V and J ends, which lost 3 bases and 0 bases, there was a span of 18 bases. This CDR3 comprises 17 residues. CDR3: CASSIRGGSEVSYEQYF. For the CDR3, the DNA is TGTGCCAGTAGTATTAGGGGGGGTTCGGAGGTCTCCTACGAGCAGTACTTC.

The gene calls are TRBV4-1 and TRBJ2-3; 10 nucleotides line up with TRBD2. The CDR3 covers 18 residues. Trimming at V came to 0 bases and at J to 6 bases, leaving 12 bases not matched to a gene. Germline V gene data show CDR1 as MGHRA and CDR2 as YSYEKL. In nucleotides, the CDR3 is TGCGCCAGCAGCCAAGATTGGAGCGGGCTAGCGGGAGTGGATACGCAGTATTTT. Its translation is CASSQDWSGLAGVDTQYF.

This chain links TRBV11-3 with TRBJ2-4; 10 positions match TRBD2. The germline V gene has CDR1 SGHNT and CDR2 YENEEA. This CDR3 has 18 residues. V lost 5 bases and J lost 0; bases outside the gene matches: 10. CDR3 residues: CASSLHPQREGAKNIQYF. The CDR3 coding sequence is TGTGCCAGCAGCCTACACCCCCAGCGGGAGGGAGCCAAAAACATTCAGTACTTC.

This clone showed up just once. CDR3 loop: CASSWTGPAYEQYF. The CDR3 coding sequence is TGTGCCAGCAGCTGGACAGGGCCGGCCTACGAGCAGTACTTC. This chain connects TRBV11-2 to TRBJ2-7; TRBD1 aligns across 8 bases. J gave up 2 bases and V 4 bases, and 4 bases lay outside the gene matches. Germline-derived CDR1 and CDR2 are SGHAT and FQNNGV. CDR3 length: 14 amino acids. The variable domain in full, with the rest retrieved from reference TRBV11-2 and TRBJ2-7, is EAGVAQSPRYKIIEKRQSVAFWCNPISGHATLYWYQQILGQGPKLLIQFQNNGVVDDSQLPKDRFSAERLKGVDSTLKIQPAKLEDSAVYLCASSWTGPAYEQYFGPGTRLTVT.

This chain links TRBV2 with TRBJ2-3, with 13 bases that match TRBD2. The CDR3 extends over 17 amino acids. Germline V gives CDR1 SNHLY, CDR2 FYNNEI. J lost 3 bases, V lost 6 bases, and 9 bases had no gene match. CDR3 DNA sequence: TGTGCCAGCAGGGCTGGACTAGCGGGAGAAGGAACAGATACGCAGTATTTT. Amino acids: CASRAGLAGEGTDTQYF.

V usage is TRBV6-5 and J usage is TRBJ1-5; a possible D gene is TRBD1 (5 bases). The V gene's germline CDR1 is MNHEY and CDR2 SVGAGI. The CDR3 spans 13 residues. V lost 5 bases, J lost 7 bases, and 12 bases lay in between. CDR3 region: CASSQGLKQPQHF. CDR3 DNA sequence: TGTGCCAGCAGTCAGGGTTTGAAGCAGCCCCAGCATTTT.

The chain is built from TRBV28 and TRBJ2-6; 14 bases are a match to TRBD2. Germline-derived CDR1 and CDR2 are MDHEN and SYDVKM. After removal of 6 bases from V and 4 bases from J, the junction contained 5 bases not matched to a gene. The CDR3 spans 17 residues. Written as DNA, the CDR3 is TGTGCCAGCAGCCTCGGACTAGCGGGAGGCGGGGCCAACGTCCTGACTTTC. It translates to CASSLGLAGGGANVLTF.

The rearrangement links TRBV28 to TRBJ2-1, with 11 bases aligning to TRBD2. This CDR3 has 15 residues. J gave up 5 bases and V 4 bases, and 4 bases lay outside the gene matches. Looked up from germline, CDR1 is MDHEN and CDR2 is SYDVKM. In DNA, the CDR3 is TGTGCCAGCAGTTACCGACTAGCGGGAAACAATGAGCAGTTCTTC. Translated: CASSYRLAGNNEQFF.

V gene TRBV11-2 combines with J gene TRBJ2-5; 8 bases line up with TRBD2. This CDR3 region has 16 residues. The V gene's germline CDR1 is SGHAT and CDR2 FQNNGV. After removal of 1 base from V and 6 bases from J, the junction contained 10 bases not matched to a gene. This CDR3 reads CASSLVDKRGPQTQYF. Here the CDR3 DNA reads TGTGCCAGCAGCTTAGTGGATAAGCGGGGGCCCCAGACCCAGTACTTC.

The gene calls are TRBV19 and TRBJ1-2, with a possible D match to TRBD1 (5 bases). This CDR3 has 14 amino acids. Germline V gene sequence: CDR1 LNHDA, CDR2 SQIVND (reference sequence). Trimming removed 5 bases at V and 4 bases at J, with 14 bases between. CDR3 sequence reads: CASSLTGALYGYTF. CDR3 in DNA: TGTGCCAGTAGTCTTACAGGTGCACTCTATGGCTACACCTTC.

The chain recombines TRBV30 with TRBJ1-2; TRBD1 matches 9 bases. Germline CDR1 reads GTSNPN; CDR2 reads SVGIG (reference sequence). V lost 4 bases and J lost 4; bases outside the gene matches: 10. The CDR3 spans 15 residues. CDR3 DNA: TGTGCCTGGAATTGGGGACAGGGAGACTTCTATGGCTACACCTTC. Its translation: CAWNWGQGDFYGYTF.

This clone came up once. The chain uses TRBV6-6 and TRBJ1-1; D unresolved. CDR3 length: 14 residues. The germline V and J ends were trimmed by 0 bases and 1 base, with 6 bases remaining between them. Germline CDR1 reads MNHNY; CDR2 reads SVGAGI (reference sequence). The CDR3 sequence: CASSYSIENTEAFF. The CDR3 bases are TGTGCCAGCAGTTACTCGATAGAGAACACTGAAGCTTTCTTT.

This chain links TRBV6-1 with TRBJ1-5; no definite D call. Trimming shortened V by 2 bases and J by 2 bases, and 16 bases separated the two germline ends. Germline values: CDR1 MNHNS, CDR2 SASEGT. This CDR3 has 17 amino acids. In DNA form, the CDR3 reads TGTGCCAGCAGTGAATTAGGCACCTCACGGGGCAATCAGCCCCAGCATTTT. This gives the protein CASSELGTSRGNQPQHF.